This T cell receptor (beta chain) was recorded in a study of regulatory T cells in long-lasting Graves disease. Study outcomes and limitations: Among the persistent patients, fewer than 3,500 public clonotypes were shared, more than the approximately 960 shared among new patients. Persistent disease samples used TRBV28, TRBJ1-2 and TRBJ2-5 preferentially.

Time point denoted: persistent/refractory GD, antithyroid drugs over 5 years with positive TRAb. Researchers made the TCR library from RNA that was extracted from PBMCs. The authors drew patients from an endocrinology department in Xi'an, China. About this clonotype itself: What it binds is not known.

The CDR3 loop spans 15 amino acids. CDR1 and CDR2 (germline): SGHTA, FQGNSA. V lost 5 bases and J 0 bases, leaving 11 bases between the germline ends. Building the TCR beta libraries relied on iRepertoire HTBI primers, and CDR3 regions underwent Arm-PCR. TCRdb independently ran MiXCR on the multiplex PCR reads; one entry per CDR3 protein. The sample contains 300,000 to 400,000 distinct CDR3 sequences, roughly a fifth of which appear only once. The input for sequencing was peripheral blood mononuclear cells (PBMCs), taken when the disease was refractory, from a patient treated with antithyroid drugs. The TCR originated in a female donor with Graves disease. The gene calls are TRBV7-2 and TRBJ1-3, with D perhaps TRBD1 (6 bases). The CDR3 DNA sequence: TGTGCCAGCAGCCCGTACAGGGCCTCTGGAAACACCATATATTTT. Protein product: CASSPYRASGNTIYF.